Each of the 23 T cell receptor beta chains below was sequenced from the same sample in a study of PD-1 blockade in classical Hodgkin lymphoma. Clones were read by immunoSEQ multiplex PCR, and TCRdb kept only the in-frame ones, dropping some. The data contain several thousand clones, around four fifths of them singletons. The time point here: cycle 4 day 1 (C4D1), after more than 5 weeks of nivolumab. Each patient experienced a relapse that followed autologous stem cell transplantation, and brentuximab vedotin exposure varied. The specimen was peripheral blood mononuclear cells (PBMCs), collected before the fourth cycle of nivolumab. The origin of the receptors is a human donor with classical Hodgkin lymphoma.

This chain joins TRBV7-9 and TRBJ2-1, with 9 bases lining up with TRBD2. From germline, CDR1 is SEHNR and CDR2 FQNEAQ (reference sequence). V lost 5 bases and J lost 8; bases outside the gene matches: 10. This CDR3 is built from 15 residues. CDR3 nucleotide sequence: TGTGCCAGCAGCCCCTTGGCGGGGGGGTGGGATGAGCAGTTCTTC. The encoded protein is CASSPLAGGWDEQFF.

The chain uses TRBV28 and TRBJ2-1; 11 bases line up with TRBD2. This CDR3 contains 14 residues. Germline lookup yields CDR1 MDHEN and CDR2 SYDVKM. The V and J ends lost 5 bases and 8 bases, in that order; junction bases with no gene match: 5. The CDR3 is CASSLSGGAHEQFF. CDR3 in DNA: TGTGCCAGCAGTCTTAGCGGGGGGGCCCATGAGCAGTTCTTC.

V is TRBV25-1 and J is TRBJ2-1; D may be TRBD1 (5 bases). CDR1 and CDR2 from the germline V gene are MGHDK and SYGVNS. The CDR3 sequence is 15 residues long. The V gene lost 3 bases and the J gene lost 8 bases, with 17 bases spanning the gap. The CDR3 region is CASSDDRKGLYEQFF. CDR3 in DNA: TGTGCCAGCAGTGACGACAGAAAGGGTCTCTATGAGCAGTTCTTC.

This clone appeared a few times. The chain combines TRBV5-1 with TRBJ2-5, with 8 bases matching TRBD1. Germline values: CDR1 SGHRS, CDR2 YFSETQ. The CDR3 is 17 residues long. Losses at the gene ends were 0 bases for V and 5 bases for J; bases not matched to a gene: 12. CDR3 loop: CASSLAVNQGASETQYF. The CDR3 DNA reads TGCGCCAGCAGCTTGGCGGTGAACCAGGGGGCTTCTGAGACCCAGTACTTC.

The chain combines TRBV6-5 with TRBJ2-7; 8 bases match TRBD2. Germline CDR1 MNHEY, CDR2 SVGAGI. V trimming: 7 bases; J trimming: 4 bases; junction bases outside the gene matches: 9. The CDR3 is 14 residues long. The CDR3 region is CASKQTSAAYEQYF. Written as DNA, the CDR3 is TGTGCCAGCAAACAGACTAGCGCGGCTTACGAGCAGTACTTC.

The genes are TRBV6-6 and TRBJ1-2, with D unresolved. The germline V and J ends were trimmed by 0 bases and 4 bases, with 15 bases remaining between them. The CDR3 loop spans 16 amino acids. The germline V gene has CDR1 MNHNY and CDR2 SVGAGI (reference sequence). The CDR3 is CASSYSMAGNFYGYTF. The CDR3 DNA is TGTGCCAGCAGTTACTCGATGGCAGGAAACTTCTATGGCTACACCTTC.

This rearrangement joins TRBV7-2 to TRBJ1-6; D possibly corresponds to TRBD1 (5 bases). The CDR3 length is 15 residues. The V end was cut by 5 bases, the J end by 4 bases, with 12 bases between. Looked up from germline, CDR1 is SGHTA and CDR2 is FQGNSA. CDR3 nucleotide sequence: TGTGCCAGCAGCCCCCGCCAGGGTTATAATTCACCCCTCCACTTT. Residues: CASSPRQGYNSPLHF.

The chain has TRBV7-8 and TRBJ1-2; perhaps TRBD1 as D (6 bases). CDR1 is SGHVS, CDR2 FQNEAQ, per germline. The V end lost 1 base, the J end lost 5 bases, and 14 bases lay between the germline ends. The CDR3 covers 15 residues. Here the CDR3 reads CASSLDYRVVYGYTF. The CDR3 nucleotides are TGTGCCAGCAGCTTAGATTACAGGGTTGTATATGGCTACACCTTC.

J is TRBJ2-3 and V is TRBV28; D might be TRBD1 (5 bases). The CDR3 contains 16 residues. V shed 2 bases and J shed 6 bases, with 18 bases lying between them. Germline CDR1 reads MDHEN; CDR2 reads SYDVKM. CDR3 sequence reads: CASSLKGDSRWDTQYF. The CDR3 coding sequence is TGTGCCAGCAGTTTAAAAGGGGATAGCAGGTGGGATACGCAGTATTTT.

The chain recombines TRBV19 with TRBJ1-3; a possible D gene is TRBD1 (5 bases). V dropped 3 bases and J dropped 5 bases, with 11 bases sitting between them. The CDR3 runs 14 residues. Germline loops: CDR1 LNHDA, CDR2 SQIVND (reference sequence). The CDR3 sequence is CASSINTGRNTIYF. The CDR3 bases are TGTGCCAGTAGTATTAACACGGGGCGAAACACCATATATTTT.

Written as DNA, the CDR3 is TGCGCCAGCAGCTTGGCGGACAGGCCTAGCTCCTACGAGCAGTACTTC. Its protein is CASSLADRPSSYEQYF. V and J are TRBV5-1 and TRBJ2-7; 7 positions agree with TRBD1. Trimming removed 0 bases from V and 0 bases from J; junction bases left unmatched: 6. CDR1 SGHRS and CDR2 YFSETQ come from the germline V gene. The CDR3 runs 16 residues.

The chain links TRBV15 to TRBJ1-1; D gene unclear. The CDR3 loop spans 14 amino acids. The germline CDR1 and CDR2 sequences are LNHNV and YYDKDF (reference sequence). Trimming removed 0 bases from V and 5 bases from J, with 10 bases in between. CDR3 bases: TGTGCCACCAGCAGAGATCTTGCGGGTACTGAAGCTTTCTTT. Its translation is CATSRDLAGTEAFF.

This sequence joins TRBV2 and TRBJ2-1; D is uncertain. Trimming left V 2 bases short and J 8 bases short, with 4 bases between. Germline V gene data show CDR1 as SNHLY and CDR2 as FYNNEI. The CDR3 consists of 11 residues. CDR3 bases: TGTGCCAGCAGTGAATTCGATGAGCAGTTCTTC. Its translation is CASSEFDEQFF.

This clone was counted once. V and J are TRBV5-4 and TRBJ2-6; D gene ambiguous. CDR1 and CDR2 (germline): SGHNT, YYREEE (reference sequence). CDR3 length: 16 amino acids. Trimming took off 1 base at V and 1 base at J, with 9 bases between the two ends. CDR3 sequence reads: CASSLIILSGANVLTF. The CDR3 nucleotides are TGTGCCAGCAGCTTGATCATCCTTTCTGGGGCCAACGTCCTGACTTTC.

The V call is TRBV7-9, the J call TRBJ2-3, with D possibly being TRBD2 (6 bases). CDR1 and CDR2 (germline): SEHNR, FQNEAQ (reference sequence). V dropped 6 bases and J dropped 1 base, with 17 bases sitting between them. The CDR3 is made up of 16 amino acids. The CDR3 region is CASSSIIAVGTDTQYF. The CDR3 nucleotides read TGTGCCAGCAGTAGTATAATAGCGGTCGGCACAGATACGCAGTATTTT.

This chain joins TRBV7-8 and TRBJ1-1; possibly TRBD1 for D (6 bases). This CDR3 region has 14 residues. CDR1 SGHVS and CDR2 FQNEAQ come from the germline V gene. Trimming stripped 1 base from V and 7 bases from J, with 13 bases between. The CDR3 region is CASSLGPGADEAFF. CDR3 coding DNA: TGTGCCAGCAGCTTAGGGCCGGGGGCGGATGAAGCTTTCTTT.

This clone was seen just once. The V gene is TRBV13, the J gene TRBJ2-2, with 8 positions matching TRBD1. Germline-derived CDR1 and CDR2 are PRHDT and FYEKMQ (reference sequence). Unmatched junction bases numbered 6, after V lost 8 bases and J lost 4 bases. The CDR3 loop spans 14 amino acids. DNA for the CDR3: TGTGCCAGCGGACAGGGCTATAGCACCGGGGAGCTGTTTTTT. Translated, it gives CASGQGYSTGELFF.

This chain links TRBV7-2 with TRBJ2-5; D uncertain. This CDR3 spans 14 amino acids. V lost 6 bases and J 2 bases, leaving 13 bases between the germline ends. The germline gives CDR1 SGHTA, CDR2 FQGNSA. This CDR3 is CASRLGSVQETQYF. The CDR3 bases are TGTGCCAGCAGACTTGGAAGCGTGCAAGAGACCCAGTACTTC.

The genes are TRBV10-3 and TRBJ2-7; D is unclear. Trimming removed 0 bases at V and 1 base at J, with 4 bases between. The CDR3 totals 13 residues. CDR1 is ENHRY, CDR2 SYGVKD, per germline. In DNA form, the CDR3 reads TGTGCCATCAGTGAGTCGAGGTCCTACGAGCAGTACTTC. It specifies CAISESRSYEQYF.

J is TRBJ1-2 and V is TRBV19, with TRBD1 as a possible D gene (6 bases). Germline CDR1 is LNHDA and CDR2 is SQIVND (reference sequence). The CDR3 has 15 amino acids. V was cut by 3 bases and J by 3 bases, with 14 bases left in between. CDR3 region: CASSMSGAGDYGYTF. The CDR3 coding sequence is TGTGCCAGTAGTATGTCAGGGGCCGGCGACTATGGCTACACCTTC.

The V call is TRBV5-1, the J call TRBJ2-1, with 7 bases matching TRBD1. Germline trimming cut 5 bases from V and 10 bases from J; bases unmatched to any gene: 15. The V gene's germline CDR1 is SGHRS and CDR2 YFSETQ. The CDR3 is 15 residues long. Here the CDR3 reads CASRGDSPSLREQFF. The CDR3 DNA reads TGCGCCAGCAGAGGGGACAGCCCGTCTTTAAGGGAGCAGTTCTTC.

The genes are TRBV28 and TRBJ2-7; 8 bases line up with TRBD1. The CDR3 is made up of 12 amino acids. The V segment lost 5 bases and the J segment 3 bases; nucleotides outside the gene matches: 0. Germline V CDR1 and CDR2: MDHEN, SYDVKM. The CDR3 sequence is CASSGQGYEQYF. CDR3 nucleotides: TGTGCCAGCAGTGGACAGGGCTACGAGCAGTACTTC.

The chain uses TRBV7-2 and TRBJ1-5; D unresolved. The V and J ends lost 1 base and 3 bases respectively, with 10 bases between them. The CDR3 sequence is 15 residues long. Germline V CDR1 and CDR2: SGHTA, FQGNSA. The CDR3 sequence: CASSLVVGLNQPQHF. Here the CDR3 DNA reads TGTGCCAGCAGCTTAGTCGTAGGACTCAATCAGCCCCAGCATTTT. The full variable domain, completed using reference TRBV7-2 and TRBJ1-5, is GAGVSQSPSNKVTEKGKDVELRCDPISGHTALYWYRQSLGQGLEFLIYFQGNSAPDKSGLPSDRFSAERTGGSVSTLTIQRTQQEDSAVYLCASSLVVGLNQPQHFGDGTRLSIL.